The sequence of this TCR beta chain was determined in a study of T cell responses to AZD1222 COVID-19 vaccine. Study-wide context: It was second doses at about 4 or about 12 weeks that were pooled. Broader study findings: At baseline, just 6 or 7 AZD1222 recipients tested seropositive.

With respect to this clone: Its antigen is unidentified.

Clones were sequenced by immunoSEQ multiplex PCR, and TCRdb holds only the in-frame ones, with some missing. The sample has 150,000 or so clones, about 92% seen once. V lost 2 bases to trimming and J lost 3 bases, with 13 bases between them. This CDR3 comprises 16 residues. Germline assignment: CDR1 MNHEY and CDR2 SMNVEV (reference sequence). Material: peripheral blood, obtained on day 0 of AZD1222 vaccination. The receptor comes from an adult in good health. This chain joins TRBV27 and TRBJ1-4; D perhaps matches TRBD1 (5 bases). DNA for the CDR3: TGTGCCAGCAGTTTAAACGGGGCATTGGCTAATGAAAAACTGTTTTTT. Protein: CASSLNGALANEKLFF.